This T cell receptor beta chain was recovered during a study of cytomegalovirus exposure and HLA in healthy donors. Germline lookup yields CDR1 SQVTM and CDR2 ANQGSEA. V gave up 7 bases and J gave up 2 bases; unmatched junction bases: 7. The CDR3 runs 13 residues. Use of 60 Vbeta and 13 Jbeta primers characterized the PCR. The method was immunoSEQ multiplex PCR; TCRdb's version includes in-frame clones alone and lacks a portion of them. The sample yields 95,000 to 110,000 clones, approximately 80% seen once. This rearrangement joins TRBV29-1 to TRBJ2-7; 8 bases are shared with TRBD2. This TCR derives from a male donor in good health and CMV-seronegative. Source material: PBMCs. The CDR3 loop is CSAALAAPYEQYF. Here the CDR3 DNA reads TGCAGCGCTGCACTAGCGGCGCCCTACGAGCAGTACTTC.